This T cell receptor (beta chain) was observed in a study of cytomegalovirus exposure and HLA in healthy donors. Whole-study context: Clustering assigned about 79% of the approximately 390 genotyped donors to the Caucasian-associated ancestry cluster. Notes on the study in general: In a later analysis, 16,951 TCR beta sequences were associated with HLA alleles at 0.05 false discovery rate. A later analysis linked a missense DCLRE1C variant to TCR beta V- and J-gene trimming. As was reported, the HLA-A and HLA-B alleles of most subjects were accurately predicted from TCR beta sequences.

Germline CDR1 SGHTA, CDR2 FQGNSA. Trimming at V came to 5 bases and at J to 4 bases, leaving 9 bases not matched to a gene. This CDR3 has 16 residues. The study ran its PCR with 60 Vbeta and 13 Jbeta primers. Generated by immunoSEQ multiplex PCR, the TCRdb table keeps only in-frame clones and is missing some. This repertoire shows some 150,000 clones, 68% found once; its top ten account for more than 4%. In regard to this clone: Its antigen is not known.

The clonotype was recovered from a man between 60 and 70 years old in good health and CMV-seronegative. The genes are TRBV7-2 and TRBJ2-7; the match to TRBD2 covers 12 bases. The specimen was PBMCs. CDR3 DNA: TGTGCCAGCAGCGCACGGACTAGCGGGGTTCGATACGAGCAGTACTTC. This encodes CASSARTSGVRYEQYF. Combining the CDR3 with reference TRBV7-2 and TRBJ2-7 gives the whole variable domain GAGVSQSPSNKVTEKGKDVELRCDPISGHTALYWYRQSLGQGLEFLIYFQGNSAPDKSGLPSDRFSAERTGGSVSTLTIQRTQQEDSAVYLCASSARTSGVRYEQYFGPGTRLTVT.